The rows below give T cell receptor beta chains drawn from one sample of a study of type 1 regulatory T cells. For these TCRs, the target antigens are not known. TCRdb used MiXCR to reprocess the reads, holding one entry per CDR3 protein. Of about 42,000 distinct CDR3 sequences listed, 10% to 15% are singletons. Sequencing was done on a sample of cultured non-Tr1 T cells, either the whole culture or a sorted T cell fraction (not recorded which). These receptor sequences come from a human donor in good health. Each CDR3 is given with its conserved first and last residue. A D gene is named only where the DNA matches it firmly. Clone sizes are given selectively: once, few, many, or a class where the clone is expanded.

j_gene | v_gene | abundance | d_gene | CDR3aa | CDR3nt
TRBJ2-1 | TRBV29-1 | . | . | CSASSSYNEQFF | TGCAGCGCCTCCAGCTCCTACAATGAGCAGTTCTTC
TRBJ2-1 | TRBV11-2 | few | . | CASSFGTLNEQFF | TGTGCCAGCAGCTTCGGGACTCTTAATGAGCAGTTCTTC
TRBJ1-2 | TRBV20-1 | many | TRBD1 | CSARDYRQGASGYTF | TGCAGTGCTAGAGACTATCGACAGGGGGCGAGTGGCTACACCTTC
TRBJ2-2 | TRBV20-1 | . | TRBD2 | CSAHWTSGSRTGELFF | TGCAGTGCTCACTGGACTAGCGGGAGTCGCACCGGGGAGCTGTTTTTT
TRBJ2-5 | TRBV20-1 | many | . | CSAIRRETQYF | TGCAGTGCTATAAGGCGAGAGACCCAGTACTTC
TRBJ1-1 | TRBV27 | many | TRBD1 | CASGWTGRNTEAFF | TGTGCCAGCGGTTGGACAGGGCGAAACACTGAAGCTTTCTTT
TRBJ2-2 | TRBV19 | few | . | CASNFRTGELFF | TGTGCCAGTAACTTTAGGACCGGGGAGCTGTTTTTT
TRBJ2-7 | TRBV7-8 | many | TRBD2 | CASSSASGTTFAEQYF | TGTGCCAGCAGCTCCGCCTCCGGGACTACGTTCGCCGAGCAGTACTTC
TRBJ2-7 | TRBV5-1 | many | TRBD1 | CASRGRQGMTYEQYF | TGCGCCAGCAGGGGTCGACAGGGTATGACCTACGAGCAGTACTTC
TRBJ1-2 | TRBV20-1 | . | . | CSAGMGFYNYGYTF | TGCAGTGCTGGCATGGGTTTTTATAACTATGGCTACACCTTC
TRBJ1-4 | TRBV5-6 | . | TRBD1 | CASSFQGAEKLFF | TGTGCCAGCAGCTTCCAGGGGGCTGAAAAACTGTTTTTT
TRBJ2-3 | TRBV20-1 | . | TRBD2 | CSARASGSPPDTQYF | TGCAGTGCTAGAGCCAGCGGGAGTCCCCCAGATACGCAGTATTTT
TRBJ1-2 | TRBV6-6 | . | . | CASSYSPNNYGYTF | TGTGCCAGCAGTTACTCGCCGAATAACTATGGCTACACCTTC
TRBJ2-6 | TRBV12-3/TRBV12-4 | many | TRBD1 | CASSLWDRVTGANVLTF | TGTGCCAGCAGTTTATGGGACAGGGTAACTGGGGCCAACGTCCTGACTTTC
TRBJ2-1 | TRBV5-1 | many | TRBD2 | CASSLGPWTSVDNEQFF | TGCGCCAGCAGCTTGGGACCTTGGACTAGCGTCGACAATGAGCAGTTCTTC
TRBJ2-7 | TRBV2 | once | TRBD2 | CAGSEAGRRIFYEQYF | TGTGCCGGCAGTGAAGCGGGACGAAGGATATTTTACGAGCAGTACTTC
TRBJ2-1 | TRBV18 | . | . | CASSRSTGTRMGNEQFF | TGTGCCAGCTCACGATCGACCGGGACGCGGATGGGTAATGAGCAGTTCTTC
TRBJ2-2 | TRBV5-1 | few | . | CASSWGADTGELFF | TGCGCCAGCAGCTGGGGGGCAGACACCGGGGAGCTGTTTTTT
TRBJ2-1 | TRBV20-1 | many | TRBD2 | CSARHGDYLNEQFF | TGCAGTGCTCGCCATGGGGACTACCTCAATGAGCAGTTCTTC
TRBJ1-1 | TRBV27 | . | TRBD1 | CASSRPGQGSTEAFF | TGTGCCAGCAGTCGCCCGGGACAGGGTTCCACTGAAGCTTTCTTT
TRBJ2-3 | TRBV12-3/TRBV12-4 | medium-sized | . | CASSLGLGTDTQYF | TGTGCCAGCAGTTTAGGACTAGGGACAGATACGCAGTATTTT
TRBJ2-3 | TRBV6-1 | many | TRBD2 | CASSDTSGRADTQYF | TGTGCCAGCAGTGACACTAGCGGGAGGGCAGATACGCAGTATTTT
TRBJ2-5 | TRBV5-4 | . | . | CASRVSGLETQYF | TGTGCCAGCAGAGTGAGTGGGCTAGAGACCCAGTACTTC
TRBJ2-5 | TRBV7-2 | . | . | CASSLVLMETQYF | TGTGCCAGCAGCTTAGTCCTTATGGAGACCCAGTACTTC
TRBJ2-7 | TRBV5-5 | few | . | CASSSHYSSYEQYF | TGTGCCAGCAGCTCCCACTATAGCTCCTACGAGCAGTACTTC
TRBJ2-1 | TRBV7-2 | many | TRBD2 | CASSQGLVSHEQFF | TGTGCCAGCAGCCAGGGACTAGTCAGCCATGAGCAGTTCTTC
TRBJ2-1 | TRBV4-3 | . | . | CASTLNLLDSRGNEQFF | TGCGCCAGCACCTTAAACCTACTAGATTCGAGAGGCAATGAGCAGTTCTTC
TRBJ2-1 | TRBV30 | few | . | CAWSKGSYNEQFF | TGTGCCTGGAGTAAGGGGTCCTACAATGAGCAGTTCTTC
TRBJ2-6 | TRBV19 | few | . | CASSLTSGANVLTF | TGTGCCAGTAGTCTGACGAGCGGGGCCAACGTCCTGACTTTC
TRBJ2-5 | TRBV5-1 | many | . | CASRTQDRVKATQYF | TGCGCCAGCAGAACCCAGGACCGAGTCAAGGCGACCCAGTACTTC
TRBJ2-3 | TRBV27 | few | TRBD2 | CASSLGIVSGSTHTQYF | TGTGCCAGCAGTTTAGGTATCGTAAGCGGGAGCACGCATACGCAGTATTTT
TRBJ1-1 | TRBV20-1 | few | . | CSAQGQGHTEAFF | TGCAGTGCTCAAGGGCAGGGGCACACTGAAGCTTTCTTT
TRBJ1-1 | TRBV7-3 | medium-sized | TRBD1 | CASSLNPTGASTEAFF | TGTGCCAGCAGCTTAAACCCGACAGGGGCCTCGACTGAAGCTTTCTTT